The 25 T cell receptor beta chains presented below share a single source sample, sequenced in a study of radiation and T cells in renal cell carcinoma (dated by TCRdb to 2020 to 2021). The library came from the immunoSEQ multiplex PCR assay. Drawn from immuneACCESS, this table holds only the in-frame rearrangements with V and J called that TCRdb kept. Clones are partly lost; checked studies trace under half to an unresolved V gene and leave the rest unexplained. This sample has around 120,000 clones in its table, and around four fifths of those were observed once. 1.5% to 2% of the sample rests with the top ten. In light of the paper, this sample's time point label describes: blood 2 weeks post-SBRT. The treatment or condition label here, explained by the study, means: 15 Gy SBRT to primary tumor, nephrectomy 4 weeks later. The sample in question was blood, obtained from a patient whose treatment included radiotherapy and nephrectomy. These receptors were taken from an older woman with renal cell carcinoma.

CDR3 in DNA: TGTGCCAGCAGCCCCGGACAGACTATACAAGAGACCCAGTACTTC. Its protein product is CASSPGQTIQETQYF. The V gene is TRBV11-3, the J gene TRBJ2-5, with D maybe TRBD1 (6 bases). The V gene's germline CDR1 is SGHNT and CDR2 YENEEA. CDR3 length: 15 residues. V lost 5 bases and J 2 bases, leaving 15 bases between the germline ends. The whole variable domain, filled in from reference TRBV11-3 and TRBJ2-5, reads EAGVVQSPRYKIIEKKQPVAFWCNPISGHNTLYWYLQNLGQGPELLIRYENEEAVDDSQLPKDRFSAERLKGVDSTLKIQPAELGDSAVYLCASSPGQTIQETQYFGPGTRLLVL.

This sequence joins TRBV6-5 and TRBJ1-1; tentative D call: TRBD1 (5 bases). The germline V and J ends were trimmed by 2 bases and 3 bases, with 16 bases remaining between them. The CDR3 has 16 amino acids. The germline V gene encodes CDR1 MNHEY and CDR2 SVGAGI. In DNA, the CDR3 is TGTGCCAGCAGTTACCGGGGGGTGGGGAGGCACACTGAAGCTTTCTTT. This sequence encodes CASSYRGVGRHTEAFF.

In regard to this clone: At one end the junction does not follow the germline gene, possibly because of a read error. The chain has TRBV29-1 and TRBJ1-2; 9 nucleotides agree with TRBD1. The CDR3 length is 13 residues. Germline CDR1 SQVTM, CDR2 ANQGSEA. The CDR3 DNA reads as TGCAGCGTCCTGGGACAGGGATACTATGGCTACGCCTTC. Amino acids: CSVLGQGYYGYAF.

This rearrangement joins TRBV7-9 to TRBJ1-2; D is possibly TRBD1 (5 bases). Germline values: CDR1 SEHNR, CDR2 FQNEAQ (reference sequence). The V gene lost 1 base and the J gene lost 4 bases, with 10 bases spanning the gap. The length of the CDR3 is 14 residues. The CDR3 region is CASSLVSGPYGYTF. The CDR3 nucleotides read TGTGCCAGCAGCTTAGTTTCGGGGCCCTATGGCTACACCTTC. Using reference TRBV7-9 and TRBJ1-2 for the parts outside the CDR3, the full variable domain is DTGVSQNPRHKITKRGQNVTFRCDPISEHNRLYWYRQTLGQGPEFLTYFQNEAQLEKSRLLSDRFSAERPKGSFSTLEIQRTEQGDSAMYLCASSLVSGPYGYTFGSGTRLTVV.

The chain recombines TRBV2 with TRBJ2-1, with 8 bases lining up with TRBD2. Germline loops: CDR1 SNHLY, CDR2 FYNNEI. The V and J ends lost 5 bases and 10 bases, in that order; junction bases with no gene match: 4. This CDR3 region has 12 residues. The CDR3 spells CASSSTSGEQFF. The CDR3, as DNA: TGTGCCAGCAGTTCTACTAGCGGCGAGCAGTTCTTC. Supplemented by reference TRBV2 and TRBJ2-1, the full variable domain reads EPEVTQTPSHQVTQMGQEVILRCVPISNHLYFYWYRQILGQKVEFLVSFYNNEISEKSEIFDDQFSVERPDGSNFTLKIRSTKLEDSAMYFCASSSTSGEQFFGPGTRLTVL.

The chain joins TRBV11-3 to TRBJ2-1; TRBD1 agrees at 8 bases. Germline V lookup: CDR1 SGHNT, CDR2 YENEEA. Unmatched junction bases numbered 1, after V lost 4 bases and J lost 2 bases. This CDR3 has 14 amino acids. The CDR3 bases are TGTGCCAGCAGCTCGGACAGGGCCTACAATGAGCAGTTCTTC. Amino acids: CASSSDRAYNEQFF.

J is TRBJ1-5 and V is TRBV4-1; D call uncertain. The CDR3 is 15 amino acids. CDR1 is MGHRA and CDR2 is YSYEKL in the germline V gene. V lost 5 bases to trimming and J lost 0 bases, with 11 bases between them. This chain's CDR3 is CASSYDLYSNQPQHF. CDR3 coding DNA: TGCGCCAGCAGCTACGATTTGTATAGCAATCAGCCCCAGCATTTT.

The V call is TRBV14, the J call TRBJ1-2; D call uncertain. Germline V lookup: CDR1 SGHDN, CDR2 FVKESK. Deletions cut 0 bases from V and 8 bases from J, with 10 bases between. This CDR3 contains 13 residues. This chain's CDR3 is CASSQDRLGGYTF. In DNA, the CDR3 is TGTGCCAGCAGCCAAGACAGGCTAGGGGGCTACACCTTC.

This chain uses TRBV7-8 with TRBJ2-7; 7 bases line up with TRBD1. Per germline, CDR1 SGHVS and CDR2 FQNEAQ. V dropped 5 bases and J dropped 10; count of bases not matched to a gene: 8. The CDR3 covers 12 residues. CDR3 nucleotides: TGTGCCAGCAGCCCTGGGACAGATAAACAGTACTTC. Translation: CASSPGTDKQYF.

The table lists this clone with a few counts. The chain carries TRBV19 and TRBJ2-1; 9 bases are a match to TRBD2. V was clipped by 5 bases and J by 4 bases; unmatched bases: 6. Germline CDR1 and CDR2: LNHDA and SQIVND (reference sequence). The CDR3 totals 15 residues. CDR3 sequence reads: CASSAAGGLYNEQFF. The CDR3 region has the DNA TGTGCCAGTAGTGCAGCGGGAGGCCTTTACAATGAGCAGTTCTTC.

The V call is TRBV19, the J call TRBJ2-7, with 9 nucleotides matching TRBD2. The CDR3 runs 14 residues. The V segment lost 11 bases and the J segment 4 bases; nucleotides outside the gene matches: 12. CDR1 is LNHDA and CDR2 is SQIVND in the germline V gene (reference sequence). CDR3 coding DNA: TGTGCCCGCCGGGAACTAGCGGGTGTTTACGAGCAGTACTTC. It yields the protein CARRELAGVYEQYF.

The genes are TRBV6-5 and TRBJ2-1, with D hard to call. The CDR3 loop spans 15 amino acids. Trimming took off 7 bases at V and 3 bases at J, with 16 bases between the two ends. CDR1 is MNHEY and CDR2 is SVGAGI in the germline V gene. CDR3 sequence: CASKPDTSIYNEQFF. DNA for the CDR3: TGTGCCAGCAAACCCGACACCTCAATCTACAATGAGCAGTTCTTC.

The chain recombines TRBV27 with TRBJ1-3, with D perhaps TRBD1 (5 bases). Looked up from germline, CDR1 is MNHEY and CDR2 is SMNVEV (reference sequence). Trimming removed 3 bases from V and 3 bases from J, with 12 bases in between. CDR3 length: 15 residues. The CDR3 sequence is CASSLSAGIGNTIYF. The CDR3 DNA follows: TGTGCCAGCAGTTTGAGTGCAGGGATTGGAAACACCATATATTTT.

V and J are TRBV5-1 and TRBJ2-7, with 8 bases that match TRBD1. Looked up from germline, CDR1 is SGHRS and CDR2 is YFSETQ. The CDR3 is made up of 14 amino acids. The trim removed 4 bases at V and 6 bases at J, leaving 9 bases unmatched. CDR3 coding DNA: TGCGCCAGCAGCCCGGTTAGGACAGGGACCGAGCAGTACTTC. Its protein is CASSPVRTGTEQYF.

The chain employs TRBV15 and TRBJ1-2, with D uncertain. The CDR3 runs 15 residues. V lost 0 bases to trimming and J lost 1 base, with 9 bases between them. Germline V CDR1 and CDR2: LNHNV, YYDKDF (reference sequence). For the CDR3, the DNA is TGTGCCACCAGCAGAGATCGGTACAGTAACTATGGCTACACCTTC. Residues: CATSRDRYSNYGYTF. Using reference TRBV15 and TRBJ1-2 for the parts outside the CDR3, the full variable domain is DAMVIQNPRYQVTQFGKPVTLSCSQTLNHNVMYWYQQKSSQAPKLLFHYYDKDFNNEADTPDNFQSRRPNTSFCFLDIRSPGLGDTAMYLCATSRDRYSNYGYTFGSGTRLTVV.

The gene calls are TRBV4-3 and TRBJ2-7; weak D call: TRBD1 (7 bases). This CDR3 spans 15 amino acids. Looked up from germline, CDR1 is LGHNA and CDR2 is YSLEER. Deletions cut 4 bases from V and 4 bases from J, with 17 bases between. DNA for the CDR3: TGCGCCAGCAGCCGAATGAGGCAGGGGGGTTACGAGCAGTACTTC. As protein: CASSRMRQGGYEQYF.

In DNA form, the CDR3 reads TGTGCCAGCAGTGTCCAAGAGACCCAGTACTTC. This sequence encodes CASSVQETQYF. The chain carries TRBV25-1 and TRBJ2-5; no firm D call. This CDR3 has 11 amino acids. Germline V lookup: CDR1 MGHDK, CDR2 SYGVNS. The germline V and J ends were trimmed by 4 bases and 1 base, with 1 base remaining between them.

This sequence joins TRBV28 and TRBJ1-6, with 8 bases lining up with TRBD1. Trimming cost V 10 bases and J 10 bases; bases outside gene matches: 9. The CDR3 runs to 13 residues. In germline, CDR1 is MDHEN, CDR2 SYDVKM. In DNA, the CDR3 is TGTGCCACCCACCGGGACAGGCAGTCACCCCTCCACTTT. Protein: CATHRDRQSPLHF.

V gene TRBV7-9 combines with J gene TRBJ2-7; D call uncertain. V lost 6 bases and J 5 bases, leaving 14 bases between the germline ends. This CDR3 spans 13 amino acids. Germline V gives CDR1 SEHNR, CDR2 FQNEAQ (reference sequence). The CDR3, as DNA: TGTGCCAGCAGGGGCTCAGGACGGAACGAGCAGTACTTC. Translating gives CASRGSGRNEQYF.

A remark on this clone: The junction shows a germline mismatch at one end, possibly a read error. The chain links TRBV5-1 to TRBJ2-2; D is uncertain. This CDR3 has 14 residues. Germline assignment: CDR1 SGHRS and CDR2 YFSETQ. The CDR3 spells CASRLGGNTGELFF. Written as DNA, the CDR3 is TGCGCCAGCAGATTGGGCGGGAACACCGGGGAGCTGTTTTTT.

The chain has TRBV4-1 and TRBJ1-2, with TRBD1 matching over 11 bases. V was clipped by 0 bases and J by 8 bases; unmatched bases: 5. The germline V gene encodes CDR1 MGHRA and CDR2 YSYEKL. CDR3 length equals 15 residues. CDR3 bases: TGCGCCAGCAGCCAAGATTTGGGACAGGGGGAAGGCTACACCTTC. It codes for CASSQDLGQGEGYTF.

CDR3 region: CASSLGPGENEKLFF. In nucleotides, the CDR3 is TGCGCCAGCAGCTTGGGACCAGGGGAAAATGAAAAACTGTTTTTT. This chain links TRBV5-1 with TRBJ1-4, with a possible D match to TRBD1 (6 bases). This CDR3 contains 15 residues. The V end was cut by 0 bases, the J end by 5 bases, with 11 bases between. Germline lookup yields CDR1 SGHRS and CDR2 YFSETQ.

This clone appeared once. The chain links TRBV19 to TRBJ1-2; D is unclear. Germline-derived CDR1 and CDR2 are LNHDA and SQIVND (reference sequence). The CDR3 is made up of 11 amino acids. The V end was cut by 7 bases, the J end by 7 bases, with 10 bases between. The CDR3 DNA sequence: TGTGCCAGTACTGCGGGATCTGGCTACACCTTC. This gives the protein CASTAGSGYTF.

A word on this clone: This may be a read error, as it is one base from a much larger clone. The gene calls are TRBV5-1 and TRBJ1-1; the match to TRBD1 covers 7 bases. V lost 4 bases to trimming and J lost 1 base; unmatched junction nucleotides: 4. In germline, CDR1 is SGHRS, CDR2 YFSETQ. The CDR3 length is 14 residues. CDR3 residues: CASSPGQANTEAFF. CDR3 DNA sequence: TGCGCCAGCAGCCCCGGACAGGCGAACACTGAAGCTTTCTTT.

In its sample, this clone was seen once. V gene TRBV28 combines with J gene TRBJ2-7, with D tentatively TRBD1 (5 bases). The CDR3 sequence is 14 residues long. Germline-derived CDR1 and CDR2 are MDHEN and SYDVKM. The V gene lost 2 bases and the J gene lost 6 bases, with 14 bases spanning the gap. Here the CDR3 DNA reads TGTGCCAGCAGTTTAACGCAGGGCTTAGGCGAGCAGTACTTC. Translating it yields CASSLTQGLGEQYF.